Presented here are 17 T cell receptor beta chains from one specimen sequenced in a study of neurological immune-mediated disorders. TCRdb redid the calling of the 5' RACE reads with MiXCR, one entry per CDR3 protein. Counted here are tens of thousands of distinct CDR3 sequences, roughly 13% occurring once; the ten biggest clones make up 11%. The time point: longitudinal time-point 3. Sequencing was done on a sample of PBMCs. The receptors shown here come from a man aged 25 to 40 in good health.

The sample holds many counts of this clonotype. The chain recombines TRBV20-1 with TRBJ2-3; 9 bases are a match to TRBD2. Germline trimming cut 3 bases from V and 3 bases from J; bases unmatched to any gene: 7. The length of the CDR3 is 15 residues. Looked up from germline, CDR1 is DFQATT and CDR2 is SNEGSKA (reference sequence). The DNA for the CDR3 is TGCAGTGCTAGTGATCCGGGACTAGCTACAGATACGCAGTATTTT. Its protein is CSASDPGLATDTQYF.

This clonotype was seen ten or more times. The rearrangement uses TRBV20-1 and TRBJ1-5; perhaps TRBD1 as D (5 bases). The CDR3 sequence is 16 residues long. Germline loops: CDR1 DFQATT, CDR2 SNEGSKA (reference sequence). V lost 6 bases, J lost 1 base, and 19 bases lay in between. CDR3: CSASSIGGGSNQPQHF. CDR3 bases: TGCAGTGCCAGCTCCATCGGGGGGGGAAGCAATCAGCCCCAGCATTTT.

In this sample, this clonotype turned up many times. The V gene is TRBV20-1, the J gene TRBJ2-1; TRBD2 is a possible D gene (5 bases). Deletions cut 2 bases from V and 8 bases from J, with 13 bases between. The CDR3 extends over 13 amino acids. Per the germline V gene, CDR1 is DFQATT and CDR2 is SNEGSKA (reference sequence). CDR3: CSARMGSGYEQFF. The DNA of the CDR3 is TGCAGTGCTAGAATGGGTTCGGGGTATGAGCAGTTCTTC.

The sample holds many counts of this clonotype. The genes are TRBV29-1 and TRBJ2-1; 12 bases match TRBD2. Germline lookup yields CDR1 SQVTM and CDR2 ANQGSEA. V trimming: 5 bases; J trimming: 6 bases; junction bases outside the gene matches: 11. The CDR3 totals 16 residues. The CDR3: CSVLGRLAGERNEQFF. Written as DNA, the CDR3 is TGCAGCGTTCTGGGCCGACTAGCGGGAGAACGCAATGAGCAGTTCTTC.

This clonotype was detected a few times. This chain joins TRBV5-1 and TRBJ2-2; D might be TRBD2 (6 bases). The V end was cut by 4 bases, the J end by 4 bases, with 14 bases between. CDR1 is SGHRS, CDR2 YFSETQ, per germline. CDR3 size: 15 residues. The CDR3: CASSPRDSATGELFF. CDR3 in DNA: TGCGCCAGCAGCCCCCGGGACTCCGCCACCGGGGAGCTGTTTTTT.

This clonotype was counted ten times or more. The CDR3 DNA reads as TGTGCCAGCAGTGACAGGGACACCGGGGAGCTGTTTTTT. Its protein is CASSDRDTGELFF. The V call is TRBV6-4, the J call TRBJ2-2; D is unresolved. The CDR3 runs to 13 residues. Germline CDR1 reads MRHNA; CDR2 reads SNTAGT. Between the trimmed V and J ends, which lost 2 bases and 3 bases, there was a span of 4 bases.

This clonotype has ten or more counts. V is TRBV29-1 and J is TRBJ2-4; 11 bases align to TRBD1. Trimming removed 5 bases from V and 6 bases from J; junction bases left unmatched: 6. The CDR3 runs 14 residues. The V gene's germline CDR1 is SQVTM and CDR2 ANQGSEA. CDR3 residues: CSVLDRGQINIQYF. The CDR3 DNA sequence: TGCAGCGTTTTGGACAGGGGGCAGATAAACATTCAGTACTTC.

This clonotype occurred many times. This chain uses TRBV10-3 with TRBJ2-3; TRBD1 matches 8 bases. The CDR3 length is 14 residues. After removal of 6 bases from V and 3 bases from J, the junction contained 5 bases not matched to a gene. Germline V CDR1 and CDR2: ENHRY, SYGVKD. The CDR3 here is CAIRADRETDTQYF. The DNA for the CDR3 is TGTGCCATCAGAGCGGACAGGGAAACAGATACGCAGTATTTT.

This clonotype has at least ten counts. The chain carries TRBV20-1 and TRBJ1-5; TRBD1 agrees at 7 bases. With V trimmed by 7 bases and J by 6 bases, 6 bases remained unmatched. CDR1 is DFQATT and CDR2 is SNEGSKA in the germline V gene (reference sequence). This CDR3 spans 12 amino acids. The CDR3 loop reads CSVPSGGQPQHF. CDR3 in DNA: TGCAGTGTCCCCTCAGGGGGTCAGCCCCAGCATTTT.

This clonotype was counted a few times. The chain recombines TRBV29-1 with TRBJ2-3, with 11 bases matching TRBD2. Trimming cost V 7 bases and J 5 bases; bases outside gene matches: 8. CDR3 length: 14 amino acids. The germline V gene encodes CDR1 SQVTM and CDR2 ANQGSEA. Here the CDR3 reads CSAPLAGVRDTQYF. The CDR3 DNA sequence: TGCAGCGCCCCACTAGCGGGAGTAAGAGATACGCAGTATTTT.

This clonotype has at least ten counts. J is TRBJ2-7 and V is TRBV7-2, with TRBD1 identical over 7 bases. V was pared by 4 bases and J by 7 bases, with 10 bases of the junction left unmatched. This CDR3 region has 14 residues. Germline V lookup: CDR1 SGHTA, CDR2 FQGNSA. DNA for the CDR3: TGTGCCAGCAGCTCGGGACAGCTCGTAAGGGAGCAGTACTTC. It codes for CASSSGQLVREQYF.

This clonotype was picked up many times. The chain uses TRBV7-2 and TRBJ1-1, with TRBD1 as a possible D gene (5 bases). CDR1 is SGHTA, CDR2 FQGNSA, per germline. The CDR3 is made up of 16 amino acids. Deletions cut 6 bases from V and 5 bases from J, with 22 bases between. In DNA, the CDR3 is TGTGCCAGCAGAGACCCTACGGCGGGGGTAGGGACTGAAGCTTTCTTT. It specifies CASRDPTAGVGTEAFF.

Sample share makes this clonotype medium-sized. The rearrangement joins TRBV28 to TRBJ1-2; 7 nucleotides match TRBD1. J was trimmed by 10 bases and V by 3 bases; bases with no gene match: 11. The germline gives CDR1 MDHEN, CDR2 SYDVKM. This CDR3 has 14 amino acids. CDR3 in DNA: TGTGCCAGCAGTTTCTGTTTAGGACAGGCTCTCTACACCTTC. Encoded protein: CASSFCLGQALYTF.

The table lists this clonotype with many counts. The chain recombines TRBV4-1 with TRBJ2-1; 9 bases agree with TRBD2. V lost 0 bases and J lost 4; bases outside the gene matches: 7. The germline V gene encodes CDR1 MGHRA and CDR2 YSYEKL. The CDR3 totals 17 residues. This CDR3 reads CASSQDQGTSNYNEQFF. The CDR3 DNA reads as TGCGCCAGCAGCCAAGATCAGGGGACTAGCAATTACAATGAGCAGTTCTTC.

The chain links TRBV28 to TRBJ2-2; D not resolved. The CDR3 has 14 amino acids. V shed 10 bases and J shed 6 bases, with 18 bases lying between them. Germline loops: CDR1 MDHEN, CDR2 SYDVKM. The CDR3 spells CATKEVSEAGELFF. The CDR3 nucleotides read TGTGCCACCAAGGAAGTGAGTGAAGCCGGGGAGCTGTTTTTT.

This clonotype was counted ten times or more. J is TRBJ2-2 and V is TRBV7-8, with 7 bases lining up with TRBD2. The trim removed 1 base at V and 6 bases at J, leaving 11 bases unmatched. This CDR3 is 17 amino acids long. The germline V gene encodes CDR1 SGHVS and CDR2 FQNEAQ. The CDR3 sequence is CASSLVGLGGDAGELFF. The CDR3 DNA reads TGTGCCAGCAGCTTAGTAGGCTTGGGGGGGGACGCCGGGGAGCTGTTTTTT.

Relative to its sample, this clonotype is medium-sized (0.01 to 0.1%). The rearrangement joins TRBV28 to TRBJ2-5, with TRBD2 identical over 9 bases. Germline trimming cut 6 bases from V and 8 bases from J; bases unmatched to any gene: 13. The CDR3 extends over 15 amino acids. Germline V gene sequence: CDR1 MDHEN, CDR2 SYDVKM. As DNA, the CDR3 is TGTGCCAGCAGCACCGGGACTAGCACGGGGTCCACCCAGTACTTC. Its translation is CASSTGTSTGSTQYF.